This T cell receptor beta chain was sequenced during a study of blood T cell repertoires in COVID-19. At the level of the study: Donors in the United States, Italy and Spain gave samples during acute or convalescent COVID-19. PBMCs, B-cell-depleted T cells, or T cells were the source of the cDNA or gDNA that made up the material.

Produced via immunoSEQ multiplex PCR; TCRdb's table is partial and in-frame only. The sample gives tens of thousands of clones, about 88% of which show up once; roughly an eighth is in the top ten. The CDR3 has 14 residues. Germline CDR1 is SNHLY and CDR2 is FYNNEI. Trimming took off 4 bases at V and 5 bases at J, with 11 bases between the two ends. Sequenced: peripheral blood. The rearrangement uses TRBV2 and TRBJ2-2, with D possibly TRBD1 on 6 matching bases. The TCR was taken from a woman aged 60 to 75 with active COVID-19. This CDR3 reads CASSVTRGTGELFF. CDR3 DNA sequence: TGTGCCAGCAGTGTTACAAGGGGGACCGGGGAGCTGTTTTTT. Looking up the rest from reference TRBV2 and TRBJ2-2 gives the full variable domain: EPEVTQTPSHQVTQMGQEVILRCVPISNHLYFYWYRQILGQKVEFLVSFYNNEISEKSEIFDDQFSVERPDGSNFTLKIRSTKLEDSAMYFCASSVTRGTGELFFGEGSRLTVL.